A selection of T cell receptor beta chains follows, all from one sample in a study of blood T cell repertoires in COVID-19. The table came from immunoSEQ multiplex PCR; TCRdb's copy has only in-frame clones and leaves some out. The table records 380,000 or so clones, around 87% of them present only once. The sample taken for sequencing was PBMCs or T cells enriched from blood (not recorded which). The source of these receptors is a man aged 30 to 45 who had recovered from COVID-19. Both conserved end residues are part of each CDR3. A D gene is named only where the DNA matches it firmly. Not every row has a clone size; where given, it reads once, few, many or a size class.

CDR3,DNA,V,D,size,J
CASSQAGPKNIQYF,TGTGCCAGCAGCCAAGCAGGGCCCAAAAACATTCAGTACTTC,TRBV14,-,-,TRBJ2-4
CASSNWDRNYGYTF,TGTGCCAGTAGTAACTGGGACAGGAACTATGGCTACACCTTC,TRBV19,TRBD1,-,TRBJ1-2
CASSVRGNSTGNTIYF,TGTGCCAGCAGCGTCCGGGGAAATAGTACGGGAAACACCATATATTTT,TRBV7-9,-,-,TRBJ1-3
CATSVRAGTGELFF,TGTGCCACGTCGGTAAGGGCGGGCACCGGGGAGCTGTTTTTT,TRBV19,-,-,TRBJ2-2
CASSGQGLSSGNTIYF,TGTGCCAGTAGTGGACAGGGGCTTAGCTCTGGAAACACCATATATTTT,TRBV19,TRBD1,-,TRBJ1-3
CASTNSPANYGYTF,TGTGCCAGTACTAACAGCCCAGCTAACTATGGCTACACCTTC,TRBV19,-,-,TRBJ1-2
CAISEPGKHGYTF,TGTGCCATCAGTGAGCCCGGGAAGCATGGCTACACCTTC,TRBV10-3,-,-,TRBJ1-2
CASSPQAEGYGYTF,TGTGCCAGCTCACCACAAGCCGAGGGCTATGGCTACACCTTC,TRBV18,-,once,TRBJ1-2
CATSREAGVTGELFF,TGTGCCACCAGCAGAGAGGCAGGGGTGACCGGGGAGCTGTTTTTT,TRBV15,-,-,TRBJ2-2
CASSLGGGADTQYF,TGTGCCAGCAGCTTAGGCGGGGGGGCAGATACGCAGTATTTT,TRBV7-9,TRBD2,-,TRBJ2-3
CAWALRYGYTF,TGTGCCTGGGCCTTACGGTACGGCTACACCTTC,TRBV30,-,-,TRBJ1-2
CAWSPSRYNEQFF,TGTGCCTGGAGTCCATCACGGTACAATGAGCAGTTCTTC,TRBV30,-,-,TRBJ2-1
CASSGRHNSPLHF,TGTGCCAGCAGCGGCAGGCATAATTCACCCCTCCACTTT,TRBV3-1/TRBV3-2,-,once,TRBJ1-6
CASSLLTPGYGYTF,TGTGCCAGCAGCCTTCTAACACCAGGCTATGGCTACACCTTC,TRBV7-8,-,once,TRBJ1-2
CASSPSTGDSRQYF,TGTGCCAGCTCACCTTCGACAGGGGACTCGAGGCAGTATTTT,TRBV18,TRBD1,-,TRBJ2-3
CASSRTGQGTPNEQFF,TGTGCCAGCAGCCGGACGGGACAGGGAACCCCCAATGAGCAGTTCTTC,TRBV3-1/TRBV3-2,TRBD1,-,TRBJ2-1
CAWSKKQVLYNEQFF,TGTGCCTGGAGTAAGAAACAGGTATTATACAATGAGCAGTTCTTC,TRBV30,-,-,TRBJ2-1
CATSGTSGGLYNEQFF,TGTGCCACCAGTGGGACCAGCGGGGGCCTCTACAATGAGCAGTTCTTC,TRBV24-1,TRBD2,-,TRBJ2-1
CASSYFTGSKLEAFF,TGCGCCAGCAGCTATTTTACCGGGAGCAAACTTGAAGCTTTCTTT,TRBV5-1,-,-,TRBJ1-1
CASSPSEGTEAFF,TGTGCCAGCTCACCAAGCGAGGGAACTGAAGCTTTCTTT,TRBV18,-,-,TRBJ1-1
CASSLTDYGYTF,TGTGCCAGCAGCTTGACGGACTATGGCTACACCTTC,TRBV5-4,-,once,TRBJ1-2
CASSVAIWQPQHF,TGTGCCAGCAGTGTGGCCATCTGGCAGCCCCAGCATTTT,TRBV27,-,-,TRBJ1-5
CASSSPPGATNEKLFF,TGTGCCAGTAGTAGCCCCCCAGGGGCCACTAATGAAAAACTGTTTTTT,TRBV19,-,-,TRBJ1-4
CASSRVGQGSSTF,-,TRBV25-1,-,few,TRBJ1-2
CASTLGGVSYNEQFF,TGTGCCAGTACCCTGGGGGGGGTTTCCTACAATGAGCAGTTCTTC,TRBV19,TRBD2,few,TRBJ2-1
CASSSGLLNTEAFF,TGCGCCAGCAGCTCGGGACTTTTGAACACTGAAGCTTTCTTT,TRBV5-1,-,-,TRBJ1-1
CASSYRRRTEAFF,TGTGCCAGCAGCTACAGGCGAAGAACTGAAGCTTTCTTT,TRBV11-3,-,-,TRBJ1-1
CASSFERGVQETQYF,TGCGCCAGCAGCTTTGAGCGGGGAGTTCAAGAGACCCAGTACTTC,TRBV5-1,TRBD2,-,TRBJ2-5
CASSPLLVAGGSSGNTIYF,TGTGCCAGCAGCCCCCTCTTGGTGGCAGGGGGCAGCTCTGGAAACACCATATATTTT,TRBV7-9,TRBD1,-,TRBJ1-3
CASTFSTRTGMNTEAFF,TGTGCCAGCACTTTTTCAACGCGGACAGGAATGAACACTGAAGCTTTCTTT,TRBV2,TRBD1,-,TRBJ1-1
CASRTGANYGYTF,TGTGCCAGTCGGACAGGCGCTAACTATGGCTACACCTTC,TRBV19,TRBD1,-,TRBJ1-2
CASSQGPSNQPQHF,TGTGCCAGTAGTCAGGGTCCTAGCAATCAGCCCCAGCATTTT,TRBV9,-,-,TRBJ1-5
CASSPEAPIGNTIYF,TGTGCCAGCAGCCCAGAGGCACCGATCGGAAACACCATATATTTT,TRBV9,-,-,TRBJ1-3
CASSLTDKGNGYTF,TGCGCCAGCAGCTTGACAGATAAGGGGAATGGCTACACCTTC,TRBV5-1,-,-,TRBJ1-2
CASSPQAGVMGSGYTF,TGTGCCAGCAGCCCCCAGGCAGGGGTTATGGGAAGTGGCTACACCTTC,TRBV7-8,-,-,TRBJ1-2
CASGQVLNYEQYF,TGTGCCAGTGGACAGGTCTTGAACTACGAGCAGTACTTC,TRBV6-6,TRBD1,-,TRBJ2-7
CASSAGQGNYGYTF,TGTGCCAGCAGCGCGGGACAGGGGAACTATGGCTACACCTTC,TRBV9,TRBD1,-,TRBJ1-2
CASSQVGPNRLALDEQYF,TGTGCCAGCAGCCAAGTTGGCCCAAACCGACTAGCTCTGGACGAGCAGTACTTC,TRBV3-1/TRBV3-2,TRBD2,-,TRBJ2-7